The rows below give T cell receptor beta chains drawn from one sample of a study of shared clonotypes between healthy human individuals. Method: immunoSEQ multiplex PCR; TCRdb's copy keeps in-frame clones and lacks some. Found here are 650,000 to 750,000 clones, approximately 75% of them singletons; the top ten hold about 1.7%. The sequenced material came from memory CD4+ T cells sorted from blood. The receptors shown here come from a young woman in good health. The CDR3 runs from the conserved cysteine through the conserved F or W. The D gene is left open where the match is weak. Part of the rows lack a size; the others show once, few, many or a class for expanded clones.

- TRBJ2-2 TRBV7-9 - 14 CASSFYSSGGELFF TGTGCCAGCAGCTTTTACAGCTCGGGCGGGGAGCTGTTTTTT
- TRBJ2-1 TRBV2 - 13 CASSVQGVVEQFF TGTGCCAGCAGTGTACAGGGCGTAGTTGAGCAGTTCTTC
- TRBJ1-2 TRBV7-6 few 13 CASSLAGAYGYTF TGTGCCAGCAGCTTAGCGGGGGCCTATGGCTACACCTTC
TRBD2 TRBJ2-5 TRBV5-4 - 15 CASSATSGIQETQYF TGTGCCAGCAGCGCGACTAGCGGGATCCAAGAGACCCAGTACTTC
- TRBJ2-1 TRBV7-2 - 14 CASRSREARNEQFF TGTGCCAGCAGATCCAGAGAAGCGCGAAATGAGCAGTTCTTC
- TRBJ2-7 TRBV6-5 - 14 CASSYGDTSYEQYF TGTGCCAGCAGTTACGGGGACACCTCCTACGAGCAGTACTTC
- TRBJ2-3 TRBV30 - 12 CAWRASGDTQYF TGTGCCTGGAGGGCGTCTGGAGATACGCAGTATTTT
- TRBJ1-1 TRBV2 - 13 CASSPLGGTEAFF TGTGCCAGCAGTCCGTTGGGGGGCACTGAAGCTTTCTTT
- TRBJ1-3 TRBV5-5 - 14 CASSFGNSGNTIYF TGTGCCAGCAGCTTCGGCAACTCTGGAAACACCATATATTTT
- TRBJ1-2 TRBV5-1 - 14 CASSLDGSVLGYTF TGCGCCAGCAGCTTGGATGGTTCCGTCCTTGGCTACACCTTC
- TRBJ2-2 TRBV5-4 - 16 CASSPTGGANTGELFF TGTGCCAGCAGCCCCACGGGGGGCGCGAACACCGGGGAGCTGTTTTTT
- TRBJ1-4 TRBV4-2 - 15 CASSQISGSNEKLFF TGTGCCAGCAGCCAAATCTCAGGGAGTAATGAAAAACTGTTTTTT
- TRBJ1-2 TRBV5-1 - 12 CASSLDSYGYTF TGCGCCAGCAGCTTGGATAGCTATGGCTACACCTTC
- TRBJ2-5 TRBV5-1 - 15 CASSSYRATQETQYF TGCGCCAGCAGCAGCTACAGGGCGACTCAAGAGACCCAGTACTTC
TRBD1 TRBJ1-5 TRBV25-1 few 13 CASSERGQWTQHF TGTGCCAGCAGTGAGAGGGGACAGTGGACCCAGCATTTT
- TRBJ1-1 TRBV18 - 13 CASSPIPNTEAFF TGTGCCAGCTCACCAATCCCGAACACTGAAGCTTTCTTT
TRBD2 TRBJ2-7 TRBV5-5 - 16 CASSAQLAGVENEQYF TGTGCCAGCAGCGCACAACTAGCGGGAGTCGAGAACGAGCAGTACTTC
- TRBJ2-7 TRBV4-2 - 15 CASSQDWGETYEQYF TGTGCCAGCAGCCAAGATTGGGGGGAAACCTACGAGCAGTACTTC
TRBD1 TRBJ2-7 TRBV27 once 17 CASSPGQGARRSYEQYF TGTGCCAGCAGTCCTGGACAGGGGGCGCGTCGTTCCTACGAGCAGTACTTC
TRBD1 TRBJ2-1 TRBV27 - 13 CASTRLGGNEQFF TGTGCCAGCACCAGGCTAGGGGGCAACGAGCAGTTCTTC
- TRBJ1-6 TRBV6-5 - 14 CTSRRDEINSPLHF TGTACCAGCCGGAGGGACGAGATAAATTCACCCCTCCACTTT
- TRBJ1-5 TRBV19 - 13 CASRGALPQPQHF TGTGCCAGTAGAGGGGCCTTACCTCAGCCCCAGCATTTT
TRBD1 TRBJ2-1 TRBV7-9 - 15 CASSPRQGSINEQFF TGTGCCAGCAGCCCCCGACAGGGGAGTATTAATGAGCAGTTCTTC
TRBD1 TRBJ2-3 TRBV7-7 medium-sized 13 CASSLGQGDTQYF TGTGCCAGCAGCTTAGGACAGGGTGATACGCAGTATTTT
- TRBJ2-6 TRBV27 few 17 CASSLGVGSSGANVLTF TGTGCCAGCAGTTTGGGGGTCGGGTCCTCTGGGGCCAACGTCCTGACTTTC
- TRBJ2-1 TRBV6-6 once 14 CASSYSRGNFKQFF TGTGCCAGCAGTTACTCGAGAGGTAACTTTAAGCAGTTCTTC
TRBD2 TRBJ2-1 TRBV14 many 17 CASSLWIAGAARNEQFF TGTGCCAGCAGCCTTTGGATAGCGGGAGCAGCAAGGAATGAGCAGTTCTTC
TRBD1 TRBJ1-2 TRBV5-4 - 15 CASSSGTGYNYGYTF TGTGCCAGCAGCTCGGGGACAGGATACAACTATGGCTACACCTTC